What follows are 22 T cell receptor beta chains derived from one specimen sequenced in a study of blood T cell repertoires in COVID-19. Produced via immunoSEQ multiplex PCR; TCRdb's table is partial and in-frame only. The sample yields about 400,000 clones, 89% seen once. The sample consisted of peripheral blood. Every receptor here comes from a man between 40 and 49 years old with acute or convalescent COVID-19.

This clone was counted between two and nine times. CDR3 region: CASSLWGTSGSYNEQFF. DNA for the CDR3: TGTGCCAGCAGCTTATGGGGGACTAGCGGTTCCTACAATGAGCAGTTCTTC. The chain employs TRBV7-6 and TRBJ2-1, with 11 bases that match TRBD2. Per germline, CDR1 SGHVS and CDR2 FNYEAQ. The CDR3 has 17 residues. V was clipped by 2 bases and J by 1 base; unmatched bases: 4. The complete variable domain, with remaining parts taken from reference TRBV7-6 and TRBJ2-1, reads GAGVSQSPRYKVTKRGQDVALRCDPISGHVSLYWYRQALGQGPEFLTYFNYEAQQDKSGLPNDRFSAERPEGSISTLTIQRTEQRDSAMYRCASSLWGTSGSYNEQFFGPGTRLTVL.

The chain employs TRBV15 and TRBJ1-2; no reliable D call. There are 14 residues in the CDR3. Germline V gene data show CDR1 as LNHNV and CDR2 as YYDKDF (reference sequence). Trimming cost V 9 bases and J 4 bases, with 18 bases left between them. CDR3 loop: CATEPRLSSYGYTF. The CDR3 DNA reads as TGTGCCACGGAACCTCGTCTGTCTAGCTATGGCTACACCTTC.

The V call is TRBV28, the J call TRBJ1-5, with 12 bases fitting TRBD1. Germline V lookup: CDR1 MDHEN, CDR2 SYDVKM. CDR3 length equals 16 residues. The ends lost 2 bases at V and 5 bases at J; junction bases unmatched: 4. The CDR3 here is CASSLAGQGADQPQHF. The CDR3 DNA sequence: TGTGCCAGCAGTTTAGCGGGACAGGGGGCTGATCAGCCCCAGCATTTT.

V and J are TRBV7-9 and TRBJ1-2; the match to TRBD1 covers 7 bases. The J segment lost 6 bases and the V segment lost 0 bases, leaving 1 base of the junction unmatched. The CDR3 spans 13 residues. Germline V gene lookup returns CDR1 SEHNR and CDR2 FQNEAQ (reference sequence). In nucleotides, the CDR3 is TGTGCCAGCAGCTTAGCTGGGACAGATGGCTACACCTTC. Protein product: CASSLAGTDGYTF.

The chain uses TRBV6-5 and TRBJ1-2, with no clear D. V was trimmed by 5 bases and J by 5 bases, leaving 6 bases between them. The CDR3 runs to 11 residues. Germline CDR1 MNHEY, CDR2 SVGAGI. CDR3 bases: TGTGCCAGCAGTACCCGGTATGGCTACACCTTC. This gives the protein CASSTRYGYTF.

The rearrangement joins TRBV7-8 to TRBJ2-3, with 7 nucleotides matching TRBD2. Germline V CDR1 and CDR2: SGHVS, FQNEAQ. V lost 1 base and J lost 2; bases outside the gene matches: 6. CDR3 length: 16 amino acids. CDR3 region: CASSLVTGLNTDTQYF. In nucleotides, the CDR3 is TGTGCCAGCAGCTTAGTGACGGGACTAAACACAGATACGCAGTATTTT.

V and J are TRBV7-9 and TRBJ1-1, with a weak D call TRBD1 (6 bases). The ends were cut back, 3 bases at V and 6 bases at J, with 20 bases in the middle. This CDR3 region has 16 residues. Germline V lookup: CDR1 SEHNR, CDR2 FQNEAQ (reference sequence). The CDR3: CASSFGGLQGKAEAFF. CDR3 nucleotides: TGTGCCAGCAGCTTCGGAGGCCTACAGGGAAAGGCTGAAGCTTTCTTT.

This chain uses TRBV11-2 with TRBJ2-1; 9 positions match TRBD1. CDR1 is SGHAT and CDR2 is FQNNGV in the germline V gene. The junction had 6 bases not matched to a gene; V was cut back by 8 bases and J by 1 base. The CDR3 loop spans 15 amino acids. The CDR3 nucleotides are TGTGCCAGCGCCCGGGACAGGGAGTCCTACAATGAGCAGTTCTTC. It is translated as CASARDRESYNEQFF.

This clone was observed once. The V gene is TRBV11-2, the J gene TRBJ1-1; D might be TRBD1 (5 bases). The germline CDR1 and CDR2 sequences are SGHAT and FQNNGV. The CDR3 spans 15 residues. V was trimmed by 1 base and J by 3 bases, leaving 12 bases between them. The CDR3 region has the DNA TGTGCCAGCAGCTTAGTGCGGGGCGCGGACACTGAAGCTTTCTTT. Translated, it gives CASSLVRGADTEAFF.

The chain links TRBV12-3 or TRBV12-4 to TRBJ2-7; 8 bases map to TRBD2. The V and J ends lost 7 bases and 5 bases, in that order; junction bases with no gene match: 4. This CDR3 has 12 amino acids. In DNA, the CDR3 is TGTGCCAGCACGATTAGCGGGAACGAGCAGTACTTC. Protein: CASTISGNEQYF.

The V and J genes are TRBV5-6 and TRBJ2-7, with 8 bases matching TRBD2. J lost 6 bases, V lost 0 bases, and 2 bases had no gene match. CDR1 is SGHDT and CDR2 is YYEEEE in the germline V gene. This CDR3 is 13 amino acids long. The CDR3 is CASSLVLAVEQYF. CDR3 sequence (DNA): TGTGCCAGCAGCTTGGTACTAGCGGTCGAGCAGTACTTC.

The V gene is TRBV7-2, the J gene TRBJ2-7, with TRBD2 matching 11 bases. In germline, CDR1 is SGHTA, CDR2 FQGNSA. Germline trimming cut 1 base from V and 5 bases from J; bases unmatched to any gene: 7. This CDR3 contains 16 residues. CDR3 residues: CASSLVLTSGSNEQYF. CDR3 bases: TGTGCCAGCAGCTTAGTTCTTACTAGCGGGAGCAACGAGCAGTACTTC.

This clone has just a few counts. V and J are TRBV11-2 and TRBJ2-7, with D maybe TRBD1 (6 bases). V lost 1 base, J lost 2 bases, and 6 bases lay in between. Germline CDR1 SGHAT, CDR2 FQNNGV. The CDR3 is made up of 13 amino acids. In DNA, the CDR3 is TGTGCCAGCAGCTTAGGGACAGCCTACGAGCAGTACTTC. It is translated as CASSLGTAYEQYF.

J is TRBJ2-1 and V is TRBV3-1 (or the pseudogene TRBV3-2); D unclear. CDR3 size: 16 residues. In germline, CDR1 is LGHDT, CDR2 YNNKEL (reference sequence). V was pared by 2 bases and J by 0 bases, with 11 bases between. The CDR3 reads CASSQFDAASYNEQFF. CDR3 sequence (DNA): TGTGCCAGCAGCCAATTTGATGCGGCCTCCTACAATGAGCAGTTCTTC.

The chain combines TRBV5-4 with TRBJ1-1; TRBD1 is a possible D gene (6 bases). The germline V and J ends were trimmed by 4 bases and 7 bases, with 20 bases remaining between them. The CDR3 sequence is 15 residues long. The germline V gene has CDR1 SGHNT and CDR2 YYREEE (reference sequence). CDR3 sequence: CASSHPGGPDNEAFF. In nucleotides, the CDR3 is TGTGCCAGCAGCCACCCCGGGGGGCCCGATAATGAAGCTTTCTTT.

The chain has TRBV18 and TRBJ2-3; D may be TRBD2 (6 bases). V shed 0 bases and J shed 0 bases, with 10 bases lying between them. The CDR3 has 16 amino acids. CDR1 KGHSH and CDR2 LQKENI come from the germline V gene. CDR3 sequence (DNA): TGTGCCAGCTCACCACCGAAGGGAGGTAGCACAGATACGCAGTATTTT. This translates into CASSPPKGGSTDTQYF.

The V and J genes are TRBV21-1 and TRBJ2-7; no check of the table's D call, TRBD1, against the DNA was made. TRBV21-1 counts as a pseudogene. The length of the CDR3 is 15 residues. The CDR3 here is CASSKRGRGGNEQYF. CDR3 bases: TGTGCCAGCAGCAAACGGGGCAGGGGCGGCAACGAGCAGTACTTC.

This rearrangement joins TRBV5-8 to TRBJ1-2, with a possible D match to TRBD1 (6 bases). The CDR3 totals 13 residues. The germline V gene has CDR1 SGHTS and CDR2 YDEGEE. Trimming removed 4 bases at V and 4 bases at J, with 11 bases between. The CDR3 is CASSPGDIYGYTF. CDR3 DNA: TGTGCCAGCAGCCCTGGGGACATCTATGGCTACACCTTC.

The chain couples TRBV5-1 to TRBJ1-5, with no clear D. Germline loops: CDR1 SGHRS, CDR2 YFSETQ. Between the trimmed V and J ends, which lost 0 bases and 6 bases, there was a span of 10 bases. The CDR3 runs 14 residues. This chain's CDR3 is CASSLVPQVQPQHF. CDR3 sequence (DNA): TGCGCCAGCAGCTTGGTGCCGCAGGTTCAGCCCCAGCATTTT.

This clone occurred a few times. CDR3 in amino acids: CASSVAQNYGYTF. The CDR3 region has the DNA TGTGCCAGCAGCGTAGCACAGAACTATGGCTACACCTTC. The V and J genes are TRBV9 and TRBJ1-2, with D unresolved. V gave up 0 bases and J gave up 2 bases, with 5 bases separating them. This CDR3 is built from 13 residues. CDR1 and CDR2 from the germline V gene are SGDLS and YYNGEE.

On this clone itself: At the DNA level, this CDR3 is encoded by other sequences in the same sample as well. This chain links TRBV30 with TRBJ2-7; TRBD1 agrees at 7 bases. The V and J ends lost 3 bases and 3 bases, in that order; junction bases with no gene match: 2. The CDR3 extends over 12 amino acids. From germline, CDR1 is GTSNPN and CDR2 SVGIG (reference sequence). The CDR3 here is CAWSRDSYEQYF. CDR3 coding DNA: TGTGCCTGGAGCCGGGACAGCTACGAGCAGTACTTC.

V is TRBV2 and J is TRBJ1-5, with no clear D. CDR1 and CDR2 from the germline V gene are SNHLY and FYNNEI. The CDR3 loop spans 14 amino acids. Trimming shortened V by 2 bases and J by 7 bases, and 12 bases separated the two germline ends. The CDR3 region is CASSELRFEQPQHF. The CDR3 DNA reads as TGTGCCAGCAGTGAACTGAGGTTCGAACAGCCCCAGCATTTT.